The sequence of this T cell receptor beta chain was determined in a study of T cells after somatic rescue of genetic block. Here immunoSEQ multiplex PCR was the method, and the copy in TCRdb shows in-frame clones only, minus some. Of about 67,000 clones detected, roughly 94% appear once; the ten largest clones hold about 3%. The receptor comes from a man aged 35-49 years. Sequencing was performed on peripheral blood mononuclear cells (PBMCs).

As DNA, the CDR3 is TGTGCCAGCAGTTTCTGTCTAGCGGGAGATAAGTGCGAGCAGTACTTC. This sequence encodes CASSFCLAGDKCEQYF. The rearrangement links TRBV28 to TRBJ2-7; 10 bases align to TRBD2. This CDR3 has 16 residues. V gave up 3 bases and J gave up 6 bases; unmatched junction bases: 11. In germline, CDR1 is MDHEN, CDR2 SYDVKM. The variable domain in full, with the rest retrieved from reference TRBV28 and TRBJ2-7, is DVKVTQSSRYLVKRTGEKVFLECVQDMDHENMFWYRQDPGLGLRLIYFSYDVKMKEKGDIPEGYSVSREKKERFSLILESASTNQTSMYLCASSFCLAGDKCEQYFGPGTRLTVT.